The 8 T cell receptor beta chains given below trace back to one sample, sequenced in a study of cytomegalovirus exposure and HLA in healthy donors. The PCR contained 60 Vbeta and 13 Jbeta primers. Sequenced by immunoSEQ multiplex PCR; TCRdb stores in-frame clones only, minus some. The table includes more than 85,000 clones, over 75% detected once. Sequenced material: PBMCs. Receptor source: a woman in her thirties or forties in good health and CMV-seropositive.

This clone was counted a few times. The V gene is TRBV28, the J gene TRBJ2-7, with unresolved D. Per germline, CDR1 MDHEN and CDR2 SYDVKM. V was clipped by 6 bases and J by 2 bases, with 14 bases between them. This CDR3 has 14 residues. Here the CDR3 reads CASSLYPPAYEQYF. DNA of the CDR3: TGTGCCAGCAGCCTCTATCCCCCCGCCTACGAGCAGTACTTC.

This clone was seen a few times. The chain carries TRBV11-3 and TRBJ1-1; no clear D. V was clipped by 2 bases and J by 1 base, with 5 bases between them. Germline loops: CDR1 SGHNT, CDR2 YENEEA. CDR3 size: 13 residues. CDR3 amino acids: CASSLRENTEAFF. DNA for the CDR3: TGTGCCAGCAGCTTACGAGAGAACACTGAAGCTTTCTTT.

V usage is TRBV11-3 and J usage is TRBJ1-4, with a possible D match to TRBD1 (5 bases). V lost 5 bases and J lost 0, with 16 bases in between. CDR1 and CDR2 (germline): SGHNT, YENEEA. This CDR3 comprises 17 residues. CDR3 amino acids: CASSRYLTGPTNEKLFF. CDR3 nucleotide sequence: TGTGCCAGCAGCCGATATCTCACAGGCCCAACTAATGAAAAACTGTTTTTT.

DNA for the CDR3: TGCGCCAGCAGCCAAGCTCCCACCGGGACAGCTAATGAAAAACTGTTTTTT. Protein sequence: CASSQAPTGTANEKLFF. The chain employs TRBV4-3 and TRBJ1-4; TRBD1 matches 7 bases. J gave up 3 bases and V 1 base, and 8 bases lay outside the gene matches. This CDR3 comprises 17 residues. Germline V lookup: CDR1 LGHNA, CDR2 YSLEER.

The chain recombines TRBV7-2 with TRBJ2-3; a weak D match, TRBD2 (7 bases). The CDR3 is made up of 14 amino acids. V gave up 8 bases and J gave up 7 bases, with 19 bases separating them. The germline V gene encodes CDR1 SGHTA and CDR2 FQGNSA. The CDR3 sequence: CASQTGGGQYTQYF. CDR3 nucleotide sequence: TGTGCCAGCCAAACTGGGGGGGGGCAGTATACGCAGTATTTT. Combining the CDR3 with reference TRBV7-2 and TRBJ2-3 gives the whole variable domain GAGVSQSPSNKVTEKGKDVELRCDPISGHTALYWYRQSLGQGLEFLIYFQGNSAPDKSGLPSDRFSAERTGGSVSTLTIQRTQQEDSAVYLCASQTGGGQYTQYFGPGTRLTVL.

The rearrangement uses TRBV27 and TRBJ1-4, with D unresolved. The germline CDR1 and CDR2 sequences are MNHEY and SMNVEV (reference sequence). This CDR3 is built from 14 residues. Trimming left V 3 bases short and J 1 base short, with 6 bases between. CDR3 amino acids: CASSLHLTNEKLFF. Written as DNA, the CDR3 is TGTGCCAGCAGTTTGCACTTAACTAATGAAAAACTGTTTTTT.

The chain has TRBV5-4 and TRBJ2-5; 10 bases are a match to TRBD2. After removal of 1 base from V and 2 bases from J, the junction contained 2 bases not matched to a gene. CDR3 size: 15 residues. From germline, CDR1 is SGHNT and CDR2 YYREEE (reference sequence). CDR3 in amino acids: CASSLRTSGQETQYF. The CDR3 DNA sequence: TGTGCCAGCAGCTTGAGGACTAGCGGACAAGAGACCCAGTACTTC.

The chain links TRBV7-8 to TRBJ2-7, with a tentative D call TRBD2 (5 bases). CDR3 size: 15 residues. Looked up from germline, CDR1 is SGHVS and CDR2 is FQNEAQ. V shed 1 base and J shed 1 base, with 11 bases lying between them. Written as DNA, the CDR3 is TGTGCCAGCAGCTTAGGAGGGATAGGGTCCTACGAGCAGTACTTC. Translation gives CASSLGGIGSYEQYF. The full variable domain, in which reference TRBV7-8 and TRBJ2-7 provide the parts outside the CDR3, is GAGVSQSPRYKVAKRGQDVALRCDPISGHVSLFWYQQALGQGPEFLTYFQNEAQLDKSGLPSDRFFAERPEGSVSTLKIQRTQQEDSAVYLCASSLGGIGSYEQYFGPGTRLTVT.